This entry features one T cell receptor (beta chain) sequence. Its specificity is not known. The source of the sample is a study of cytomegalovirus exposure and HLA in healthy donors. Whole-study results and caveats: Cytomegalovirus status was reportedly diagnosed by the classifier with high sensitivity and specificity. A later analysis reportedly identified an Asian-associated ancestry cluster as carrying fewer N-insertions than the approximately 670-donor mean. Later analysis found that TCR beta chains associated with HLA were more clonally expanded than other, equally common chains.

Primers: 60 Vbeta forward and 13 Jbeta reverse. TCRdb keeps only in-frame clones here, not all; method: immunoSEQ multiplex PCR. The sample holds roughly 55,000 clones; approximately 71% are singletons and the top ten take less than 35%. Each donor was nominally healthy when sampled (though unrecorded immune exposures were likely). CDR1 SQVTM and CDR2 ANQGSEA come from the germline V gene. This CDR3 region has 14 residues. The V end was cut by 5 bases, the J end by 2 bases, with 15 bases between. This sequence was found in a man between 35 and 55 years old in good health and CMV-seropositive. Sequenced sample: PBMCs. The V gene is TRBV29-1, the J gene TRBJ1-2; D is unresolved. The CDR3 reads CSVSAPVFNYGYTF. As DNA, the CDR3 is TGCAGCGTTTCTGCGCCGGTTTTCAACTATGGCTACACCTTC.